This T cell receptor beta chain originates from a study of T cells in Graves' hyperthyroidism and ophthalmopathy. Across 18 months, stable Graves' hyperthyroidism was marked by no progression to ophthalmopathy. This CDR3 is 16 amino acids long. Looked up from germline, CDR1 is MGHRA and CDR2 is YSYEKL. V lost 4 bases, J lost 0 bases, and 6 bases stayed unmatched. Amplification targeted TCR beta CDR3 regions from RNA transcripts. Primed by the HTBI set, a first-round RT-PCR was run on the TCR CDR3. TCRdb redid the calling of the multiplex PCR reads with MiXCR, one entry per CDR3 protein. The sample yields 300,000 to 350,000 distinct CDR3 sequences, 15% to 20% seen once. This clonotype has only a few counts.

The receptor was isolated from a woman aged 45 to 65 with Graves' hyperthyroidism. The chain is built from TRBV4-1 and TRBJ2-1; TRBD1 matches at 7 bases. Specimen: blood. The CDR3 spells CASSPLGDSSYNEQFF. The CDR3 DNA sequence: TGCGCCAGCAGCCCCCTGGGGGACAGCTCCTACAATGAGCAGTTCTTC.